Below, 26 T cell receptor beta chains from the same sample are listed, as sequenced in a study of T cell responses to AZD1222 COVID-19 vaccine. Clones were sequenced by immunoSEQ multiplex PCR, and TCRdb holds only the in-frame ones, with some missing. The sample has some 170,000 clones; 70% to 90% are singletons. Sample: peripheral blood, taken 28 days after the second dose of the MenACWY control vaccine. The receptors stem from an adult who received the MenACWY meningococcal vaccine as a control.

V gene TRBV2 combines with J gene TRBJ2-1, with 7 bases identical to TRBD2. Trimming removed 2 bases from V and 1 base from J; junction bases left unmatched: 5. The length of the CDR3 is 16 residues. Germline values: CDR1 SNHLY, CDR2 FYNNEI. CDR3 bases: TGTGCCAGCAGTGAATGGGGGAGGGCATCCTACAATGAGCAGTTCTTC. Translating it yields CASSEWGRASYNEQFF.

The chain is built from TRBV7-9 and TRBJ2-7, with no clear D. Germline V gene lookup returns CDR1 SEHNR and CDR2 FQNEAQ (reference sequence). The CDR3 spans 12 residues. V was pared by 0 bases and J by 3 bases, with 3 bases between. The CDR3 DNA is TGTGCCAGCAGCTTAGCAATCTACGAGCAGTACTTC. Protein product: CASSLAIYEQYF. Drawing the rest from reference TRBV7-9 and TRBJ2-7, the complete variable domain is DTGVSQNPRHKITKRGQNVTFRCDPISEHNRLYWYRQTLGQGPEFLTYFQNEAQLEKSRLLSDRFSAERPKGSFSTLEIQRTEQGDSAMYLCASSLAIYEQYFGPGTRLTVT.

The genes are TRBV27 and TRBJ1-1; D remains unclear. V dropped 4 bases and J dropped 7 bases, with 13 bases sitting between them. Germline values: CDR1 MNHEY, CDR2 SMNVEV (reference sequence). The CDR3 contains 13 residues. In DNA, the CDR3 is TGTGCCAGCAGTTCATCAGGAGTTTATGAAGCTTTCTTT. Its protein is CASSSSGVYEAFF.

The chain recombines TRBV7-8 with TRBJ1-2; TRBD1 is a possible D gene (5 bases). Germline CDR1 SGHVS, CDR2 FQNEAQ. Trimming took off 1 base at V and 7 bases at J, with 10 bases between the two ends. The CDR3 loop spans 13 amino acids. The CDR3 region has the DNA TGTGCCAGCAGCTTAGGGGGCGCGGGTGGCTACACCTTC. Amino acid sequence: CASSLGGAGGYTF.

This chain joins TRBV29-1 and TRBJ1-5; 8 bases are shared with TRBD1. The CDR3 totals 13 residues. The germline CDR1 and CDR2 sequences are SQVTM and ANQGSEA. The ends lost 7 bases at V and 7 bases at J; junction bases unmatched: 9. CDR3 sequence: CSAYQGAGQPQHF. CDR3 DNA: TGCAGCGCCTATCAGGGGGCAGGGCAGCCCCAGCATTTT.

The chain recombines TRBV11-2 with TRBJ2-7; 13 nucleotides align to TRBD2. Germline CDR1 SGHAT, CDR2 FQNNGV. The CDR3 spans 16 residues. The ends lost 6 bases at V and 6 bases at J; junction bases unmatched: 11. CDR3 protein: CASRRPGLAGKGEQYF. In DNA, the CDR3 is TGTGCCAGCAGACGACCGGGACTAGCGGGGAAAGGCGAGCAGTACTTC.

The rearrangement joins TRBV27 to TRBJ2-5; 7 bases agree with TRBD2. Germline V lookup: CDR1 MNHEY, CDR2 SMNVEV (reference sequence). The CDR3 runs 13 residues. With 10 bases clipped from V and 5 bases from J, the junction kept 10 bases outside the gene matches. CDR3 residues: CATRAGVRETQYF. The CDR3 DNA is TGTGCCACCCGTGCGGGAGTACGGGAGACCCAGTACTTC.

The chain joins TRBV4-3 to TRBJ1-1, with D unresolved. CDR3 length: 13 residues. With 9 bases removed from V and 0 bases from J, the gap between germline ends came to 11 bases. The germline CDR1 and CDR2 sequences are LGHNA and YSLEER. CDR3 DNA: TGCGCCAGTTCTTGGACGGTGAACACTGAAGCTTTCTTT. Translated: CASSWTVNTEAFF.

This clone was detected once. The V call is TRBV27, the J call TRBJ1-2; D may be TRBD1 (6 bases). Trimming took 6 bases from V and 5 from J, leaving 16 bases between them. Per the germline V gene, CDR1 is MNHEY and CDR2 is SMNVEV (reference sequence). The CDR3 covers 14 residues. As DNA, the CDR3 is TGTGCCAGCAGCGCCCTAGACAGGAATTATGGCTACACCTTC. Translating it yields CASSALDRNYGYTF.

The chain couples TRBV3-1 (or the pseudogene TRBV3-2) to TRBJ2-7; D possibly corresponds to TRBD2 (5 bases). V lost 2 bases and J lost 2, with 13 bases in between. Germline V gives CDR1 LGHDT, CDR2 YNNKEL (reference sequence). The CDR3 sequence is 15 residues long. The CDR3 DNA is TGTGCCAGCAGCCAACTAGCCGGGCTTCCCTACGAGCAGTACTTC. Protein: CASSQLAGLPYEQYF.

The chain carries TRBV7-3 and TRBJ2-1; 10 bases are shared with TRBD1. The J segment lost 3 bases and the V segment lost 6 bases, leaving 5 bases of the junction unmatched. The CDR3 is 15 residues long. Per germline, CDR1 SGHTA and CDR2 FQGTGA. CDR3 sequence: CASSRRDRGYNEQFF. DNA for the CDR3: TGTGCCAGCAGTCGCCGGGACAGGGGCTACAATGAGCAGTTCTTC.

The chain combines TRBV28 with TRBJ2-7; 11 bases agree with TRBD1. This CDR3 has 17 residues. The germline CDR1 and CDR2 sequences are MDHEN and SYDVKM. J was trimmed by 2 bases and V by 5 bases; bases with no gene match: 11. DNA for the CDR3: TGTGCCAGCAGTCCCGGGACAGGGGGGTATGAGACCTACGAGCAGTACTTC. Translation gives CASSPGTGGYETYEQYF. The variable domain in full, with the rest retrieved from reference TRBV28 and TRBJ2-7, is DVKVTQSSRYLVKRTGEKVFLECVQDMDHENMFWYRQDPGLGLRLIYFSYDVKMKEKGDIPEGYSVSREKKERFSLILESASTNQTSMYLCASSPGTGGYETYEQYFGPGTRLTVT.

The chain combines TRBV28 with TRBJ2-6; TRBD1 is a possible D gene (6 bases). The germline V and J ends were trimmed by 3 bases and 2 bases, with 11 bases remaining between them. The CDR3 has 16 residues. Germline assignment: CDR1 MDHEN and CDR2 SYDVKM. CDR3 sequence: CASSLRGMAGANVLTF. The CDR3 bases are TGTGCCAGCAGTTTGAGGGGGATGGCTGGGGCCAACGTCCTGACTTTC.

The chain is built from TRBV30 and TRBJ1-2; D gene unclear. Germline CDR1 is GTSNPN and CDR2 is SVGIG (reference sequence). The CDR3 totals 19 residues. V gave up 3 bases and J gave up 2 bases, with 28 bases separating them. The CDR3 nucleotides read TGTGCCTGGAGCCCCCCTCCCGCCGAGACACAACGCTTCAACTATGGCTACACCTTC. Residues: CAWSPPPAETQRFNYGYTF. The complete variable domain, with remaining parts taken from reference TRBV30 and TRBJ1-2, reads SQTIHQWPATLVQPVGSPLSLECTVEGTSNPNLYWYRQAAGRGLQLLFYSVGIGQISSEVPQNLSASRPQDRQFILSSKKLLLSDSGFYLCAWSPPPAETQRFNYGYTFGSGTRLTVV.

The V call is TRBV25-1, the J call TRBJ1-1; D is possibly TRBD1 (6 bases). The CDR3 length is 13 residues. Trimming shortened V by 2 bases and J by 7 bases, and 11 bases separated the two germline ends. The germline V gene encodes CDR1 MGHDK and CDR2 SYGVNS. CDR3 region: CASSEGTKGEAFF. The DNA for the CDR3 is TGTGCCAGCAGTGAAGGGACAAAGGGTGAAGCTTTCTTT.

The V call is TRBV18, the J call TRBJ2-1; 8 nucleotides agree with TRBD2. This CDR3 is built from 15 residues. CDR1 is KGHSH and CDR2 is LQKENI in the germline V gene. After removal of 2 bases from V and 6 bases from J, the junction contained 6 bases not matched to a gene. The CDR3 protein is CASSPIAGISNEQFF. The CDR3 coding sequence is TGTGCCAGCTCACCAATAGCGGGAATTAGCAATGAGCAGTTCTTC.

This chain joins TRBV5-6 and TRBJ1-3; a weak D match, TRBD1 (5 bases). The CDR3 extends over 15 amino acids. V shed 4 bases and J shed 0 bases, with 11 bases lying between them. Per germline, CDR1 SGHDT and CDR2 YYEEEE. CDR3 residues: CASSPWDVSGNTIYF. The CDR3 DNA reads as TGTGCCAGCAGCCCGTGGGACGTCTCTGGAAACACCATATATTTT.

V gene TRBV19 combines with J gene TRBJ2-1; D remains unclear. Germline assignment: CDR1 LNHDA and CDR2 SQIVND (reference sequence). Trimming stripped 0 bases from V and 2 bases from J, with 14 bases between. This CDR3 region has 17 residues. This chain's CDR3 is CASSIDHDGLPYNEQFF. CDR3 nucleotides: TGTGCCAGTAGTATAGATCATGACGGTCTTCCCTACAATGAGCAGTTCTTC.

V usage is TRBV3-1 (or the pseudogene TRBV3-2) and J usage is TRBJ1-3; tentatively, D is TRBD1 (6 bases). V gave up 0 bases and J gave up 11 bases, with 11 bases separating them. Germline V gene lookup returns CDR1 LGHDT and CDR2 YNNKEL (reference sequence). The CDR3 is 13 amino acids. CDR3 in DNA: TGTGCCAGCAGCCAAGAGGCAGGGGCCCCCATATATTTT. Translated, it gives CASSQEAGAPIYF.

This chain connects TRBV7-2 to TRBJ2-7; 7 positions agree with TRBD1. Germline V gene lookup returns CDR1 SGHTA and CDR2 FQGNSA. V was pared by 6 bases and J by 3 bases, with 8 bases of the junction left unmatched. The CDR3 covers 14 residues. The chain's CDR3 is CASRSGTASYEQYF. The CDR3 DNA follows: TGTGCCAGCAGGTCCGGGACAGCGAGCTACGAGCAGTACTTC.

V is TRBV15 and J is TRBJ2-1; TRBD1 matches at 7 bases. The CDR3 is 15 residues long. Germline V lookup: CDR1 LNHNV, CDR2 YYDKDF (reference sequence). Losses at the gene ends were 1 base for V and 4 bases for J; bases not matched to a gene: 4. Written as DNA, the CDR3 is TGTGCCACCAGCAGAGGGCAGGGGGAGTACAATGAGCAGTTCTTC. It encodes CATSRGQGEYNEQFF.

This chain connects TRBV7-9 to TRBJ2-3; 10 bases agree with TRBD2. Germline-derived CDR1 and CDR2 are SEHNR and FQNEAQ (reference sequence). The CDR3 loop spans 18 amino acids. V shed 1 base and J 0 bases; nucleotides not matched to a gene: 7. The CDR3, as DNA: TGTGCCAGCAGCTTAGGCACGGGACTAGCGCCTAGCACAGATACGCAGTATTTT. Translating gives CASSLGTGLAPSTDTQYF.

The chain couples TRBV11-2 to TRBJ1-1; D not certain. The CDR3 consists of 13 residues. Germline assignment: CDR1 SGHAT and CDR2 FQNNGV. The V and J ends lost 5 bases and 1 base respectively, with 8 bases between them. The CDR3 reads CASSKGWNTEAFF. The CDR3, as DNA: TGTGCCAGCAGCAAAGGGTGGAACACTGAAGCTTTCTTT.

V usage is TRBV28 and J usage is TRBJ2-5; either TRBD1 or TRBD2 may fit D (6 bases each). The CDR3 consists of 15 residues. Trimming left V 6 bases short and J 7 bases short, with 21 bases between. From germline, CDR1 is MDHEN and CDR2 SYDVKM. In DNA, the CDR3 is TGTGCCAGCAGCTCCCCGGGGGCAGGTATGGGGACCCAGTACTTC. Its translation is CASSSPGAGMGTQYF. Together with reference TRBV28 and TRBJ2-5, the CDR3 gives the full variable domain: DVKVTQSSRYLVKRTGEKVFLECVQDMDHENMFWYRQDPGLGLRLIYFSYDVKMKEKGDIPEGYSVSREKKERFSLILESASTNQTSMYLCASSSPGAGMGTQYFGPGTRLLVL.

This chain links TRBV29-1 with TRBJ2-1; D perhaps matches TRBD1 (5 bases). The CDR3 covers 13 residues. Germline lookup yields CDR1 SQVTM and CDR2 ANQGSEA. Trimming took 6 bases from V and 0 from J, leaving 9 bases between them. CDR3 bases: TGCAGCGTGACAGAGATCTCCTACAATGAGCAGTTCTTC. Its translation: CSVTEISYNEQFF.

This chain joins TRBV4-3 and TRBJ2-2; D not resolved. The germline V and J ends were trimmed by 1 base and 1 base, with 13 bases remaining between them. The CDR3 covers 17 residues. The germline V gene has CDR1 LGHNA and CDR2 YSLEER. CDR3 DNA: TGCGCCAGCAGCCAAGGTAGAGGCGCAGTGAACACCGGGGAGCTGTTTTTT. Residues: CASSQGRGAVNTGELFF.